This entry lists 15 T cell receptor beta chains sequenced from one sample in a study of blood T cell repertoires in COVID-19. Assay: immunoSEQ multiplex PCR; the TCRdb copy retains only in-frame clones and omits some. The sample lists some 270,000 clones, approximately 85% occurring once. Material for sequencing was PBMCs or T cells enriched from blood (not recorded which). The receptors were sampled from a woman aged 45 to 65 with acute COVID-19.

The chain recombines TRBV29-1 with TRBJ1-1, with a tentative D call TRBD1 (5 bases). V lost 8 bases to trimming and J lost 11 bases, with 18 bases between them. The germline CDR1 and CDR2 sequences are SQVTM and ANQGSEA. CDR3 length: 11 residues. CDR3 coding DNA: TGCAGCTATCGGGAGGGGATTTCGGCTTTCTTT. Its protein is CSYREGISAFF.

This chain connects TRBV30 to TRBJ2-7; D call uncertain. Germline CDR1 GTSNPN, CDR2 SVGIG (reference sequence). The CDR3 has 11 residues. Trimming pared 1 base from V and 1 base from J, leaving 2 bases between. DNA for the CDR3: TGTGCCTGGAGTGCGTCCTACGAGCAGTACTTC. Translating it yields CAWSASYEQYF.

V and J are TRBV30 and TRBJ2-2; 8 bases match TRBD1. Germline trimming cut 2 bases from V and 4 bases from J; bases unmatched to any gene: 9. The V gene's germline CDR1 is GTSNPN and CDR2 SVGIG (reference sequence). The CDR3 totals 16 residues. DNA of the CDR3: TGTGCCTGGAGTCTCACAGGGGGGATATCCACCGGGGAGCTGTTTTTT. Protein: CAWSLTGGISTGELFF.

J is TRBJ2-3 and V is TRBV6-2 or TRBV6-3, with TRBD2 matching 9 bases. The CDR3 totals 16 residues. After removal of 1 base from V and 3 bases from J, the junction contained 5 bases not matched to a gene. Per the germline V gene, CDR1 is MNHEY and CDR2 is SVGEGT. CDR3 protein: CASSYYAGGLTDTQYF. The CDR3 nucleotides read TGTGCCAGCAGTTACTACGCGGGGGGGTTGACAGATACGCAGTATTTT.

The chain joins TRBV5-1 to TRBJ2-2; D remains ambiguous. The CDR3 runs 14 residues. The V end was cut by 2 bases, the J end by 2 bases, with 7 bases between. Per germline, CDR1 SGHRS and CDR2 YFSETQ. CDR3 region: CASSFDRNTGELFF. The CDR3 DNA reads TGCGCCAGCAGCTTTGATAGAAACACCGGGGAGCTGTTTTTT. Drawing the rest from reference TRBV5-1 and TRBJ2-2, the complete variable domain is KAGVTQTPRYLIKTRGQQVTLSCSPISGHRSVSWYQQTPGQGLQFLFEYFSETQRNKGNFPGRFSGRQFSNSRSEMNVSTLELGDSALYLCASSFDRNTGELFFGEGSRLTVL.

V and J are TRBV28 and TRBJ1-2, with D unresolved. Germline loops: CDR1 MDHEN, CDR2 SYDVKM. The V and J ends lost 3 bases and 3 bases respectively, with 20 bases between them. This CDR3 contains 17 residues. CDR3 in DNA: TGTGCCAGCAGTTTTCTCGGGAATCCGCCCTCCCACTATGGCTACACCTTC. It codes for CASSFLGNPPSHYGYTF.

This clone was found a few times. CDR3 sequence (DNA): TGTGCCAGCACGGGTTCAGGGCTCATCTATGGCTACACCTTC. Amino acid sequence: CASTGSGLIYGYTF. The V gene is TRBV6-5, the J gene TRBJ1-2, with D possibly being TRBD1 (5 bases). Germline V gives CDR1 MNHEY, CDR2 SVGAGI. The CDR3 runs 14 residues. Trimming left V 7 bases short and J 4 bases short, with 16 bases between.

The chain has TRBV18 and TRBJ1-3; D not resolved. The V end was cut by 8 bases, the J end by 2 bases, with 25 bases between. The CDR3 covers 18 residues. Germline CDR1 KGHSH, CDR2 LQKENI. The CDR3 DNA sequence: TGTGCCAGCAACGCCCTACCCCAAGGATCGGGGACTGGAAACACCATATATTTT. It specifies CASNALPQGSGTGNTIYF.

The chain combines TRBV27 with TRBJ1-5; TRBD1 is a possible D gene (6 bases). The germline CDR1 and CDR2 sequences are MNHEY and SMNVEV (reference sequence). The CDR3 totals 15 residues. Trimming removed 3 bases from V and 6 bases from J, with 15 bases in between. This CDR3 reads CASSFGGPGSQPQHF. DNA of the CDR3: TGTGCCAGCAGTTTCGGGGGGCCGGGGAGTCAGCCCCAGCATTTT.

This clone was counted once. The rearrangement links TRBV27 to TRBJ2-1, with 12 bases that match TRBD2. Trimming cost V 6 bases and J 10 bases; bases outside gene matches: 10. In germline, CDR1 is MNHEY, CDR2 SMNVEV (reference sequence). The length of the CDR3 is 15 residues. The CDR3 here is CASSPASGGAREQFF. CDR3 in DNA: TGTGCCAGCAGCCCTGCTAGCGGGGGGGCCCGGGAGCAGTTCTTC.

The chain combines TRBV27 with TRBJ2-2; TRBD1 matches at 7 bases. The J segment lost 4 bases and the V segment lost 4 bases, leaving 3 bases of the junction unmatched. The CDR3 extends over 14 amino acids. Germline CDR1 and CDR2: MNHEY and SMNVEV (reference sequence). CDR3 protein: CASSSQGPTGELFF. As DNA, the CDR3 is TGTGCCAGCAGTTCACAGGGGCCCACCGGGGAGCTGTTTTTT.

CDR3 coding DNA: TGTGCCACCAGTGGGCAGAACACTGAAGCTTTCTTT. Amino acids: CATSGQNTEAFF. The chain joins TRBV24-1 to TRBJ1-1; D is unclear. Germline CDR1 is KGHDR and CDR2 is SFDVKD. The CDR3 is 12 amino acids. The V gene lost 5 bases and the J gene lost 1 base, with 4 bases spanning the gap.

The V gene is TRBV4-2, the J gene TRBJ1-2; possibly TRBD1 for D (5 bases). Deletions cut 4 bases from V and 1 base from J, with 10 bases between. The CDR3 is 14 amino acids. Per germline, CDR1 LGHNA and CDR2 YNFKEQ. The CDR3 is CASSLPTDNYGYTF. DNA for the CDR3: TGTGCCAGCAGCCTCCCGACAGATAACTATGGCTACACCTTC.

The V and J genes are TRBV6-5 and TRBJ2-3, with D uncertain. Between the trimmed V and J ends, which lost 5 bases and 2 bases, there was a span of 5 bases. Germline assignment: CDR1 MNHEY and CDR2 SVGAGI. This CDR3 has 12 amino acids. CDR3 nucleotide sequence: TGTGCCAGCAGTCAGGACACAGATACGCAGTATTTT. Translation: CASSQDTDTQYF.

V and J are TRBV29-1 and TRBJ2-1; 9 nucleotides agree with TRBD2. CDR1 and CDR2 from the germline V gene are SQVTM and ANQGSEA. The ends lost 4 bases at V and 6 bases at J; junction bases unmatched: 16. The CDR3 covers 17 residues. The CDR3 sequence is CSVGGGGAVLPPNEQFF. For the CDR3, the DNA is TGCAGCGTTGGAGGCGGGGGGGCGGTGCTCCCTCCCAATGAGCAGTTCTTC.